Each of the 12 T cell receptor beta chains below was sequenced from the same sample in a study of read filtering for tumor transcriptome and immune sequencing. Molecular barcoded adaptors covering alpha/delta and beta/gamma chains were used on 400 ng RNA. TCRdb re-called the reads through MiXCR, storing one row per CDR3 protein. The data show tens of thousands of distinct CDR3 sequences, 15% to 20% seen once. Sequenced: a population of CD138-negative cells sorted from bone marrow. The receptor source for this set is a donor at least 40 years old with multiple myeloma.

The rearrangement joins TRBV20-1 to TRBJ1-1; TRBD1 agrees at 10 bases. The CDR3 sequence is 14 residues long. Germline V gene sequence: CDR1 DFQATT, CDR2 SNEGSKA (reference sequence). The ends lost 2 bases at V and 4 bases at J; junction bases unmatched: 4. CDR3: CSARRQGAITEAFF. CDR3 DNA: TGCAGTGCTAGACGACAGGGGGCCATCACTGAAGCTTTCTTT.

This clonotype came up many times. The CDR3: CASSKTGGLFEQYF. In nucleotides, the CDR3 is TGTGCCAGCAGTAAGACAGGGGGCCTCTTCGAGCAGTACTTC. The chain is built from TRBV6-5 and TRBJ2-7; 10 positions match TRBD1. Trimming at V came to 5 bases and at J to 6 bases, leaving 7 bases not matched to a gene. The germline gives CDR1 MNHEY, CDR2 SVGAGI. There are 14 residues in the CDR3.

On this clonotype itself: A much larger clone sits a single nucleotide away, making a read error possible. V and J are TRBV29-1 and TRBJ2-3; 9 bases line up with TRBD2. This CDR3 is built from 12 residues. CDR1 is SQVTM and CDR2 is ANQGSEA in the germline V gene. DNA of the CDR3: TGCGGCGTGCGGGAGGGCCAACGAACGCAGTATTTT. This codes for CGVREGQRTQYF.

This clonotype was seen a handful of times. This chain uses TRBV5-1 with TRBJ2-5; D not resolved. Germline V CDR1 and CDR2: SGHRS, YFSETQ. This CDR3 is built from 16 residues. Trimming pared 4 bases from V and 2 bases from J, leaving 18 bases between. CDR3: CASSRKGLGNQETQYF. In DNA, the CDR3 is TGCGCCAGCAGCCGTAAAGGTTTGGGGAATCAAGAGACCCAGTACTTC. Drawing the rest from reference TRBV5-1 and TRBJ2-5, the complete variable domain is KAGVTQTPRYLIKTRGQQVTLSCSPISGHRSVSWYQQTPGQGLQFLFEYFSETQRNKGNFPGRFSGRQFSNSRSEMNVSTLELGDSALYLCASSRKGLGNQETQYFGPGTRLLVL.

This clonotype was observed many times. V and J are TRBV28 and TRBJ1-1, with D unclear. Germline V gene data show CDR1 as MDHEN and CDR2 as SYDVKM. V dropped 4 bases and J dropped 4 bases, with 22 bases sitting between them. The CDR3 extends over 17 amino acids. CDR3 residues: CASSSGAVSSPLTEAFF. Here the CDR3 DNA reads TGTGCCAGCAGTTCAGGCGCGGTGAGTTCACCTCTCACTGAAGCTTTCTTT. Combining the CDR3 with reference TRBV28 and TRBJ1-1 gives the whole variable domain DVKVTQSSRYLVKRTGEKVFLECVQDMDHENMFWYRQDPGLGLRLIYFSYDVKMKEKGDIPEGYSVSREKKERFSLILESASTNQTSMYLCASSSGAVSSPLTEAFFGQGTRLTVV.

This clonotype has ten or more counts. The rearrangement uses TRBV6-4 and TRBJ1-5; a weak D match, TRBD1 (6 bases). Germline V lookup: CDR1 MRHNA, CDR2 SNTAGT. CDR3 size: 13 residues. The V end was cut by 6 bases, the J end by 11 bases, with 17 bases between. The CDR3 nucleotides are TGTGCCAGCAGAGGCGGGGGCCCCCGGGCCCAGCATTTT. This codes for CASRGGGPRAQHF.

This clonotype was picked up many times. This chain connects TRBV29-1 to TRBJ1-1; D might be TRBD1 (5 bases). Deletions cut 3 bases from V and 6 bases from J, with 11 bases between. The CDR3 is 12 amino acids. Germline values: CDR1 SQVTM, CDR2 ANQGSEA. The DNA for the CDR3 is TGCAGCGTTGAGTTGCAGGGTGCTGAAGCTTTCTTT. Residues: CSVELQGAEAFF. The entire variable domain, with the rest obtained from reference TRBV29-1 and TRBJ1-1, is as follows: SAVISQKPSRDICQRGTSLTIQCQVDSQVTMMFWYRQQPGQSLTLIATANQGSEATYESGFVIDKFPISRPNLTFSTLTVSNMSPEDSSIYLCSVELQGAEAFFGQGTRLTVV.

This clonotype was seen a handful of times. This chain uses TRBV28 with TRBJ1-3; D is ambiguous. This CDR3 comprises 13 residues. Trimming left V 5 bases short and J 5 bases short, with 10 bases between. CDR1 and CDR2 from the germline V gene are MDHEN and SYDVKM. CDR3 region: CASSPPGRNTIYF. The CDR3 region has the DNA TGTGCCAGCAGTCCTCCGGGAAGAAACACCATATATTTT.

The chain employs TRBV6-1 and TRBJ2-7; 8 positions match TRBD2. The ends lost 7 bases at V and 6 bases at J; junction bases unmatched: 14. CDR1 is MNHNS, CDR2 SASEGT, per germline. This CDR3 is built from 15 residues. CDR3 nucleotides: TGTGCCAGCACCCAACGGGGGGGGATCCCTTTCGAGCAGTACTTC. Translated, it gives CASTQRGGIPFEQYF.

In its sample, this clonotype was seen many times. This chain links TRBV7-9 with TRBJ2-7, with D maybe TRBD1 (5 bases). Germline V gene sequence: CDR1 SEHNR, CDR2 FQNEAQ (reference sequence). Trimming took off 1 base at V and 0 bases at J, with 7 bases between the two ends. This CDR3 region has 14 residues. The CDR3 nucleotides are TGTGCCAGCAGCTTAGATGACAGCTCCTACGAGCAGTACTTC. This codes for CASSLDDSSYEQYF. Filled out from reference TRBV7-9 and TRBJ2-7, the complete variable domain reads DTGVSQNPRHKITKRGQNVTFRCDPISEHNRLYWYRQTLGQGPEFLTYFQNEAQLEKSRLLSDRFSAERPKGSFSTLEIQRTEQGDSAMYLCASSLDDSSYEQYFGPGTRLTVT.

This clonotype was observed at least ten times. V is TRBV29-1 and J is TRBJ2-1; 8 bases line up with TRBD2. This CDR3 region has 13 residues. The germline CDR1 and CDR2 sequences are SQVTM and ANQGSEA. Losses at the gene ends were 3 bases for V and 9 bases for J; bases not matched to a gene: 7. The CDR3, as DNA: TGCAGCGTTGAGAGCGGGAGATGGGGTGAGCAGTTCTTC. It codes for CSVESGRWGEQFF.

This clonotype has a count of ten or more. V gene TRBV28 combines with J gene TRBJ2-7, with D perhaps matching TRBD1 (6 bases). CDR3 length: 14 amino acids. The V and J ends lost 4 bases and 1 base respectively, with 11 bases between them. Germline CDR1 MDHEN, CDR2 SYDVKM. The CDR3 bases are TGTGCCAGCAGTTATCCGGACAGTTCCTACGAGCAGTACTTC. This gives the protein CASSYPDSSYEQYF.